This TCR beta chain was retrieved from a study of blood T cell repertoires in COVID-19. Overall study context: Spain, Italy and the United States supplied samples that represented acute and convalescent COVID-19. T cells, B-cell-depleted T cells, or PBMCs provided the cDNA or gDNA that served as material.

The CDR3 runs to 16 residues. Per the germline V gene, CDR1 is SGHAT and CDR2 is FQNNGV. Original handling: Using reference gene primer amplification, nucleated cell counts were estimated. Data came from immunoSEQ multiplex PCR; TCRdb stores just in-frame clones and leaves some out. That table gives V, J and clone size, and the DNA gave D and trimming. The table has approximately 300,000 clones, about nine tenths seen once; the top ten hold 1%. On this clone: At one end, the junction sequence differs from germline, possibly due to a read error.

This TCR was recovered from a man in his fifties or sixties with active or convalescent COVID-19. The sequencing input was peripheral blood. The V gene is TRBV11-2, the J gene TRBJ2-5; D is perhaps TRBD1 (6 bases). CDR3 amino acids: CASSAGGGLDQETQYF. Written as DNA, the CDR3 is TGTGCCAGCAGTGCCGGTGGGGGCCTGGACCAGGAGACCCAGTACTTC.